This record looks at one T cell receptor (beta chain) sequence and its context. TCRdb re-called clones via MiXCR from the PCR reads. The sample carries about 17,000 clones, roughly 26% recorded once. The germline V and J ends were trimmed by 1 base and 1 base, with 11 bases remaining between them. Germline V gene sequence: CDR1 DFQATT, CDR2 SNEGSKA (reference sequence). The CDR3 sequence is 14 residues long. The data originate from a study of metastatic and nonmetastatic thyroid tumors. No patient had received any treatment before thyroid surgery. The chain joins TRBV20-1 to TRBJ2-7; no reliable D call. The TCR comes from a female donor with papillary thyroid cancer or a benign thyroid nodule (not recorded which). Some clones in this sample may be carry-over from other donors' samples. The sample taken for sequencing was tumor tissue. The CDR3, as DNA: TGCAGTGCTAGAGGGAGCGTCGGATCCTACGAGCAGTACTTC. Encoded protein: CSARGSVGSYEQYF.